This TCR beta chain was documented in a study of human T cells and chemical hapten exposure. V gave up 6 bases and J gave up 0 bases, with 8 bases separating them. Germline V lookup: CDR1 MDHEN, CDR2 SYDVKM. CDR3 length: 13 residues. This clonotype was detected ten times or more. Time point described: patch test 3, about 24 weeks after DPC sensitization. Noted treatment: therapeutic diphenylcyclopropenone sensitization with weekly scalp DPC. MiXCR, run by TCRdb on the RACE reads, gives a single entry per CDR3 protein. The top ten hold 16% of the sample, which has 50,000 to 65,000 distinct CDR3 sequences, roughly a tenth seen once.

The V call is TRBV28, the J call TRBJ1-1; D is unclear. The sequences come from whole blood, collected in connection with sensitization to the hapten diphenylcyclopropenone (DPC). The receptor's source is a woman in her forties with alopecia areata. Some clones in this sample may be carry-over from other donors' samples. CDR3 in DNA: TGTGCCAGCAGGGAAGCCCTGAACACTGAAGCTTTCTTT. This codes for CASREALNTEAFF.